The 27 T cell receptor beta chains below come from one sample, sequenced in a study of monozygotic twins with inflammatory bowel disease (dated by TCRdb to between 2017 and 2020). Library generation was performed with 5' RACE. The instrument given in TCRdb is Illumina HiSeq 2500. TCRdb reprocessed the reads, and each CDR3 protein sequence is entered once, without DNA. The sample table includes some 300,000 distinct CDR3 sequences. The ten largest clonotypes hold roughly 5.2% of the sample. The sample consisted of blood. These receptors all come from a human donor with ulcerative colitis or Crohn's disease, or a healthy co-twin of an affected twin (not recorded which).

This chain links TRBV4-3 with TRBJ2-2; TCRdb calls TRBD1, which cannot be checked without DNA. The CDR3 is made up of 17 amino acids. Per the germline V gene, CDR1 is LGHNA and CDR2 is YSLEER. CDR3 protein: CASSRLLSGGNTGELFF.

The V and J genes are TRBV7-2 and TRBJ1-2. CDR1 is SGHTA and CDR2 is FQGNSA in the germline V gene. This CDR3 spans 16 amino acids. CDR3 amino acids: CASSLVSGSLLYGYTF.

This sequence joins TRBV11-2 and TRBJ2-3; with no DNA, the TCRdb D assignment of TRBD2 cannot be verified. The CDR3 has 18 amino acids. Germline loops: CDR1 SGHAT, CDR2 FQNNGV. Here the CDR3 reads CASSLDSWEGPRTDTQYF.

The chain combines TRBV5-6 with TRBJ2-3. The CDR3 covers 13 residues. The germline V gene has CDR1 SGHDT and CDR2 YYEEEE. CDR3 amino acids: CASSSQDRDTQYF. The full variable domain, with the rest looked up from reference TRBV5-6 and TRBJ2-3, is DAGVTQSPTHLIKTRGQQVTLRCSPKSGHDTVSWYQQALGQGPQFIFQYYEEEERQRGNFPDRFSGHQFPNYSSELNVNALLLGDSALYLCASSSQDRDTQYFGPGTRLTVL.

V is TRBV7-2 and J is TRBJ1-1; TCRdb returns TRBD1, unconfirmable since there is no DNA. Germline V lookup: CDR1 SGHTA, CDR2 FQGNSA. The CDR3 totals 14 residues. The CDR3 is CASSPAGANTEAFF.

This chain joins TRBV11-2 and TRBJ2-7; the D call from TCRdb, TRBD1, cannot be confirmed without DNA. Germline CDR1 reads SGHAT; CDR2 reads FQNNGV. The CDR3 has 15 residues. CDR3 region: CASSLEPTGGYEQYF.

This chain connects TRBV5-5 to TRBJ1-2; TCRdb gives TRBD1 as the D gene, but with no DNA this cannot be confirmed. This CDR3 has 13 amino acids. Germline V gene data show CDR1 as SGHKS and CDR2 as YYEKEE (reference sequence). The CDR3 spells CASSFEGTGGYTF.

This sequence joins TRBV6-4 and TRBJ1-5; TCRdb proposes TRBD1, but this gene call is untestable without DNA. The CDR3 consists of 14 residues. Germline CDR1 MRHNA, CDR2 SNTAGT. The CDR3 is CASSVQGGDQPQHF.

CDR3: CASSYTAGSTDTQYF. This chain connects TRBV7-9 to TRBJ2-3; the D gene TCRdb calls, TRBD2, cannot be checked with no DNA. The length of the CDR3 is 15 residues. Germline CDR1 and CDR2: SEHNR and FQNEAQ (reference sequence). Full variable domain (outside the CDR3, taken from reference TRBV7-9 and TRBJ2-3): DTGVSQNPRHKITKRGQNVTFRCDPISEHNRLYWYRQTLGQGPEFLTYFQNEAQLEKSRLLSDRFSAERPKGSFSTLEIQRTEQGDSAMYLCASSYTAGSTDTQYFGPGTRLTVL.

The CDR3 sequence: CASSFWDPRGGAYNEQFF. The V gene is TRBV12-3 or TRBV12-4, the J gene TRBJ2-1; TCRdb calls TRBD1, which cannot be checked without DNA. This CDR3 has 18 amino acids.

CDR3 protein: CATSGRDRAYNEQFF. The rearrangement links TRBV24-1 to TRBJ2-1; TCRdb calls TRBD1, which cannot be checked without DNA. The length of the CDR3 is 15 residues. Germline-derived CDR1 and CDR2 are KGHDR and SFDVKD.

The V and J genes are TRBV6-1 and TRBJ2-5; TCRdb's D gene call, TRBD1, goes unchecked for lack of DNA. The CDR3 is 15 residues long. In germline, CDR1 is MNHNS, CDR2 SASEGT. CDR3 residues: CASSPRTGDQETQYF.

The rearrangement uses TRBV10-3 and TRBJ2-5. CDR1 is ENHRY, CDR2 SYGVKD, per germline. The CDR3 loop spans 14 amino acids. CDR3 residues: CAISVSEVQETQYF.

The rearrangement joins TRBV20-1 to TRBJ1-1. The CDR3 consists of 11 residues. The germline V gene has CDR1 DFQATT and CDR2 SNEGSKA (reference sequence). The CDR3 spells CSARNGDEAFF.

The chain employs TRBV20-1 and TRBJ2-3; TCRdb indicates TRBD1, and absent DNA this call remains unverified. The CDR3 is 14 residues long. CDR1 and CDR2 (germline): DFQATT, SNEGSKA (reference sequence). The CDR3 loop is CSARPGLGTDTQYF.

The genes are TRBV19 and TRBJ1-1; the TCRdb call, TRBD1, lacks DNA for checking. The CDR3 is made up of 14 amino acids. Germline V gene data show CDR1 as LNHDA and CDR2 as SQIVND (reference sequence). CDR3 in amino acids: CASRMPGGYGEAFF.

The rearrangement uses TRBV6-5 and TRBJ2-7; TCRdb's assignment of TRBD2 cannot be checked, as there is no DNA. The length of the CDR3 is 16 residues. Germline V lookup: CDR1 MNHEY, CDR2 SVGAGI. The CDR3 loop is CASSSPELAGPHEQYF.

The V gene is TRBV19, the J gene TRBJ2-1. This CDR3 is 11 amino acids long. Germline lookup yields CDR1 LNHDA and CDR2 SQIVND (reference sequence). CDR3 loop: CASMGRGEQFF.

CDR3: CAIRGQQETQYF. The chain links TRBV10-3 to TRBJ2-5; checking the TCRdb D call of TRBD1 is not possible without DNA. The CDR3 loop spans 12 amino acids. Germline V lookup: CDR1 ENHRY, CDR2 SYGVKD.

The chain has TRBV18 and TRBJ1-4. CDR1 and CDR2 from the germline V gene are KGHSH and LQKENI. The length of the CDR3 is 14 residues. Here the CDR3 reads CASSEMDSGEKLFF.

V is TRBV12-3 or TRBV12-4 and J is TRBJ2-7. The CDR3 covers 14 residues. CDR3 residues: CASSLASTPYEQYF.

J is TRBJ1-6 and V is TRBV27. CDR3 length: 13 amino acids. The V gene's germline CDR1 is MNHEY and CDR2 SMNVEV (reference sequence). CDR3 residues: CASSLGVRSPLHF.

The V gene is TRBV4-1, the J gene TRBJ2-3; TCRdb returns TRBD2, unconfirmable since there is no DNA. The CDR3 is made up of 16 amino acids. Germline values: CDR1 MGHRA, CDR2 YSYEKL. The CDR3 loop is CASSQVGGRNTDTQYF.

CDR3 amino acids: CASSLLGFIEQFF. The chain uses TRBV7-2 and TRBJ2-1. In germline, CDR1 is SGHTA, CDR2 FQGNSA. CDR3 length equals 13 residues.

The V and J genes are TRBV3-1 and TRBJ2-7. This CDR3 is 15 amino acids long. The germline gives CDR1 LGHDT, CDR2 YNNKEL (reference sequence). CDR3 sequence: CASSQALGSRYEQYF.

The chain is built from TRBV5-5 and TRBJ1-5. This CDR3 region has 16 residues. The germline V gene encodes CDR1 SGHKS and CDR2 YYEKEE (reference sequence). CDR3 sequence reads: CASSPPDGSDNQPQHF.

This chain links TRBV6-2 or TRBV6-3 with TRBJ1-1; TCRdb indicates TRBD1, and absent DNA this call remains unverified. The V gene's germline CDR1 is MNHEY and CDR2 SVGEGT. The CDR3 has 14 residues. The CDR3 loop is CASNDWGVRTEAFF.